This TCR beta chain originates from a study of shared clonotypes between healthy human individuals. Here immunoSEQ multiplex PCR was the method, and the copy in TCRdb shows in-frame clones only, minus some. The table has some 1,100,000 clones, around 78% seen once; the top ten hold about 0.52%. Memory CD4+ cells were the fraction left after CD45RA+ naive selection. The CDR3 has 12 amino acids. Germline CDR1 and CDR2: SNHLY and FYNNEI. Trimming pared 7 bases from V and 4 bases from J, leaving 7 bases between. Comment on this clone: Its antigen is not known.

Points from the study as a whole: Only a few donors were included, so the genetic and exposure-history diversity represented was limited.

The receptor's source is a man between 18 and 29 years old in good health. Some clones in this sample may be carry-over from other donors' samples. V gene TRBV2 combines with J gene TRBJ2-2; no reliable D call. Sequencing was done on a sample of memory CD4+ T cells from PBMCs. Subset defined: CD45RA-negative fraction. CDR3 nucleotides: TGTGCCAGCACTAAATCCACCGGGGAGCTGTTTTTT. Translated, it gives CASTKSTGELFF.